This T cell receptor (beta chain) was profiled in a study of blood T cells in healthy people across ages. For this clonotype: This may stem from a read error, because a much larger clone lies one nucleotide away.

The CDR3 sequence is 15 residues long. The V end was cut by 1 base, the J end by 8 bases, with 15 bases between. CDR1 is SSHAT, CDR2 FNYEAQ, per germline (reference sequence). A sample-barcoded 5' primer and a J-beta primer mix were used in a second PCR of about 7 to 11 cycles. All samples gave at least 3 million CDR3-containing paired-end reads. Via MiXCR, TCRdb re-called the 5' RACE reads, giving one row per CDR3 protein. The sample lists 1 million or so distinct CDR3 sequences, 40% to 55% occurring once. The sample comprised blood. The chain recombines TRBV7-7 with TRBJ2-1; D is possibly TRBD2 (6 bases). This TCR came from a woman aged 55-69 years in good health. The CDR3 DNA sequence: TGTGCCAGCAGCTTAGGACGGGGGAGTGGCGATGAGCAGTTCTTC. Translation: CASSLGRGSGDEQFF. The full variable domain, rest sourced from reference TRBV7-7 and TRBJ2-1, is GAGVSQSPRYKVTKRGQDVTLRCDPISSHATLYWYQQALGQGPEFLTYFNYEAQPDKSGLPSDRFSAERPEGSISTLTIQRTEQRDSAMYRCASSLGRGSGDEQFFGPGTRLTVL.